The rows below give T cell receptor beta chains drawn from one sample of a study of T-cell reconstitution after alpha-beta-depleted transplantation in children. TCRdb reprocessed the PCR reads with MiXCR, giving one entry per CDR3 protein. The profile shows some 310,000 distinct CDR3 sequences, over 20% of them singletons. This sample comprised PBMCs, mostly from graft donor cells, obtained 180 days after TCRalphabeta/CD19-depleted stem cell transplant. These receptors came from a male patient younger than 18 who had a stem cell transplant for acute lymphoblastic leukemia, so the T cells may come from the graft donor. Both conserved end residues are part of each CDR3. The order of the fields is J gene, clone size, D gene, CDR3 length, V gene, CDR3 protein, CDR3 DNA. D genes are given only for firm matches. Size tells how often a clone was seen (once, few, many) or the class of an expanded clone, and some rows leave it out.

>TRBJ2-1|.|.|16|TRBV30
CAWSVSGLSSYNEQFF
TGTGCCTGGAGTGTTTCGGGCCTGAGCTCCTACAATGAGCAGTTCTTC
>TRBJ2-1|.|TRBD1|14|TRBV5-5
CASSPRTGEVEQFF
TGTGCCAGCAGCCCCAGGACAGGGGAGGTTGAGCAGTTCTTC
>TRBJ2-3|.|TRBD2|15|TRBV5-1
CASSGGLVSTDTQYF
TGCGCCAGCAGCGGGGGACTAGTGAGCACAGATACGCAGTATTTT
>TRBJ1-1|.|.|16|TRBV5-1
CASSFDLDLLNTEAFF
TGCGCCAGCAGCTTTGACTTAGACCTTTTGAACACTGAAGCTTTCTTT
>TRBJ2-5|few|.|13|TRBV15
CATSRGLQETQYF
TGTGCCACCAGCAGAGGTCTCCAAGAGACCCAGTACTTC
>TRBJ1-5|.|.|14|TRBV6-1
CASGGREGNQPQHF
TGTGCCAGCGGTGGACGAGAAGGCAATCAGCCCCAGCATTTT
>TRBJ2-1|.|TRBD2|16|TRBV27
CASRATGTRLRNEQFF
TGTGCCAGCAGAGCTACCGGGACTAGGCTCCGCAATGAGCAGTTCTTC
>TRBJ2-2|.|TRBD1|15|TRBV25-1
CASSGGQSPHGELFF
TGTGCCAGCAGTGGGGGACAGTCACCCCACGGGGAGCTGTTTTTT
>TRBJ2-7|.|.|16|TRBV20-1
CSALGRTLGASYEQYF
TGCAGTGCCCTTGGACGGACACTGGGGGCCTCCTACGAGCAGTACTTC
>TRBJ2-7|few|.|15|TRBV6-5
CASSYSIRGSYEQYF
TGTGCCAGCAGTTACTCCATCAGGGGCTCCTACGAGCAGTACTTC
>TRBJ2-7|few|TRBD2|16|TRBV5-1
CASSLGLAVITYEQYF
TGCGCCAGCAGCTTGGGACTAGCGGTAATAACCTACGAGCAGTACTTC
>TRBJ2-5|few|.|15|TRBV7-9
CASSRSFGGSETQYF
TGTGCCAGCAGCCGCTCTTTTGGAGGTTCCGAGACCCAGTACTTC
>TRBJ2-4|.|.|15|TRBV4-1
CASSQPADFKNIQYF
TGCGCCAGCAGCCAACCAGCGGACTTCAAAAACATTCAGTACTTC
>TRBJ2-7|few|TRBD2|14|TRBV9
CASSEFSGRSEQYF
TGTGCCAGCAGCGAATTTAGCGGGAGATCCGAGCAGTACTTC
>TRBJ1-2|.|.|17|TRBV27
CASSFIPNGNTLYGYTF
TGTGCCAGCAGTTTCATTCCTAACGGGAATACCCTCTATGGCTACACCTTC
>TRBJ2-7|.|.|13|TRBV7-9
CATQEGRDYEQYF
TGTGCCACCCAGGAGGGGCGGGACTACGAGCAGTACTTC
>TRBJ2-6|.|.|15|TRBV24-1
CATRGAGTGANVLTF
TGTGCCACCAGGGGGGCAGGGACTGGGGCCAACGTCCTGACTTTC
>TRBJ2-7|many|.|12|TRBV6-5
CASSYDGHEQYF
TGTGCCAGCAGTTACGATGGGCACGAGCAGTACTTC
>TRBJ2-2|few|TRBD2|18|TRBV12-3/TRBV12-4
CASRTGTSGSMNTGELFF
TGTGCCAGCAGGACCGGGACTAGCGGGAGTATGAACACCGGGGAGCTGTTTTTT
>TRBJ2-1|few|.|14|TRBV9
CASSVGGGVNEQFF
TGTGCCAGCAGCGTAGGGGGTGGGGTCAATGAGCAGTTCTTC
>TRBJ2-1|.|TRBD1|15|TRBV5-1
CASSFLPTGVHEQFF
TGCGCCAGCAGCTTCTTACCTACAGGGGTCCATGAGCAGTTCTTC
>TRBJ2-5|many|.|14|TRBV5-6
CASSLTGTVKTQYF
TGTGCCAGCAGCTTGACTGGGACGGTGAAGACCCAGTACTTC
>TRBJ2-2|few|.|16|TRBV18
CASSPTGTTNTGELFF
TGTGCCAGCTCACCAACAGGGACAACGAACACCGGGGAGCTGTTTTTT
>TRBJ2-7|.|.|15|TRBV9
CASSQRPVVSDEQYF
TGTGCCAGCAGCCAAAGACCGGTCGTAAGTGATGAGCAGTACTTC
>TRBJ2-7|.|.|16|TRBV20-1
CSARAPDSLGVHEQYF
TGCAGTGCTAGAGCCCCGGACAGCTTAGGGGTCCACGAGCAGTACTTC
>TRBJ2-1|.|TRBD2|15|TRBV20-1
CSAQTGLAIYNEQFF
TGCAGTGCTCAAACTGGACTAGCGATCTACAATGAGCAGTTCTTC
>TRBJ1-1|.|.|13|TRBV12-3/TRBV12-4
CASSFGRGREAFF
TGTGCCAGCAGTTTCGGCCGTGGGCGCGAAGCTTTCTTT
>TRBJ2-5|once|TRBD2|15|TRBV15
CATSSSSGGQETQYF
TGTGCCACCAGCAGCTCTAGCGGGGGGCAAGAGACCCAGTACTTC
>TRBJ2-2|.|TRBD2|16|TRBV7-6
CASSSTSGRYTGELFF
TGTGCCAGCAGCTCCACTAGCGGGAGGTACACCGGGGAGCTGTTTTTT
>TRBJ2-7|few|.|15|TRBV5-6
CASSWTTGNLYEQYF
TGTGCCAGCAGCTGGACCACCGGGAATCTCTACGAGCAGTACTTC